This TCR beta chain was retrieved from a study of T cells in localized non-small cell lung cancer. This clone was detected only a few times. Its antigen remains unidentified. Trimming left V 3 bases short and J 9 bases short, with 18 bases between. Germline V CDR1 and CDR2: SNHLY, FYNNEI. The CDR3 sequence is 16 residues long. Notes on the study in general: Measurement of T cell clonality placed uninvolved adjacent lung highest, above the level in tumor. Without multi-region sequencing, intratumor heterogeneity could not be excluded.

The protocol was immunoSEQ multiplex PCR, while the TCRdb copy is restricted to in-frame clones and leaves out a portion. The data hold 3,500 to 5,000 clones, with less than 30% observed a single time. Sequences were derived from lung tumor tissue, sampled before any cancer treatment. The TCR sequence derives from a male donor aged 60 or older with stage I lung adenocarcinoma. The chain has TRBV2 and TRBJ1-6; possible D gene TRBD1, 5 bases. Here the CDR3 reads CASSEGGRGFLSPLHF. The CDR3 DNA reads TGTGCCAGCAGTGAGGGGGGGAGGGGATTCCTTTCACCCCTCCACTTT.